A selection of T cell receptor beta chains follows, all from one sample in a study of shared clonotypes between healthy human individuals. Using immunoSEQ multiplex PCR, the repertoire was profiled, and TCRdb retains in-frame clones only, with some absent. The sample carries approximately 350,000 clones, approximately 74% recorded once. The sequenced sample consisted of memory CD4+ T cells sorted from blood. These TCRs come from a man aged 25-40 years in good health. Each CDR3 is given with its conserved first and last residue. The D gene is left open where the match is weak. Size is stated for part of the rows, as once, few or many counts, or as a class when the clone is expanded.

TRBJ2-2 few TRBV6-5 NA CASHRDTGELFF TGTGCCAGCCACCGAGACACCGGGGAGCTGTTTTTT
TRBJ1-2 NA TRBV4-2 NA CASSQGVGDGDYGYTF TGTGCCAGCAGCCAAGGCGTGGGGGACGGGGACTATGGCTACACCTTC
TRBJ2-5 NA TRBV6-1 NA CASRRAGIRETQYF TGTGCCAGCAGGAGGGCAGGGATAAGAGAGACCCAGTACTTC
TRBJ1-4 NA TRBV2 NA CASRNRAGSVGEKLFF TGTGCCAGCAGGAACAGGGCAGGCTCTGTAGGTGAAAAACTGTTTTTT
TRBJ2-7 NA TRBV7-2 TRBD2 CASSRGSHSYEQYF TGTGCCAGCAGCCGCGGGAGCCACTCCTACGAGCAGTACTTC
TRBJ1-5 few TRBV4-2 NA CASSQSSGLSQPQHF TGTGCCAGCAGCCAAAGTTCTGGGTTAAGTCAGCCCCAGCATTTT
TRBJ2-6 NA TRBV6-1 NA CASSEGVNSGANVLTF TGTGCCAGCAGTGAAGGGGTAAACTCTGGGGCCAACGTCCTGACTTTC
TRBJ2-3 once TRBV19 NA CASSIDSEDTQYF TGTGCCAGTAGTATAGACTCGGAGGATACGCAGTATTTT
TRBJ2-7 NA TRBV7-2 NA CASSLTSGAKQQYF TGTGCCAGCAGCCTCACCTCTGGGGCAAAACAGCAGTACTTC
TRBJ1-2 NA TRBV19 NA CASTIVGGGEQTF TGTGCCAGTACCATAGTAGGAGGAGGGGAGCAAACCTTC
TRBJ2-1 NA TRBV7-9 NA CASSLRDFGLNEQFF TGTGCCAGCAGCCTCAGGGACTTCGGGTTGAATGAGCAGTTCTTC
TRBJ2-7 NA TRBV28 TRBD2 CASRGLANYEQYF TGTGCCAGCAGAGGACTAGCGAACTACGAGCAGTACTTC
TRBJ2-2 NA TRBV9 NA CASSVQGPGELFF TGTGCCAGCAGCGTGCAGGGGCCCGGGGAGCTGTTTTTT
TRBJ2-5 NA TRBV5-1 NA CASSLFNSQGETQYF TGCGCCAGCAGCTTGTTTAACAGTCAGGGAGAGACCCAGTACTTC
TRBJ2-1 NA TRBV5-6 TRBD1 CASSSLRGQGIRNEQFF TGTGCCAGCAGTTCTTTGAGGGGACAGGGGATTAGGAATGAGCAGTTCTTC
TRBJ2-7 NA TRBV28 NA CASSWAYEQYF TGTGCCAGCAGTTGGGCCTACGAGCAGTACTTC
TRBJ2-1 NA TRBV19 NA CASSIGAIYNEQFF TGTGCCAGTAGTATTGGGGCCATTTACAATGAGCAGTTCTTC
TRBJ1-2 NA TRBV28 NA CATQKGALSNYGYTF TGTGCCACTCAAAAGGGAGCACTTTCTAACTATGGCTACACCTTC
TRBJ1-5 NA TRBV5-6 NA CASSPGGNNQPQHF TGTGCCAGCAGCCCGGGGGGGAACAATCAGCCCCAGCATTTT
TRBJ2-1 NA TRBV9 TRBD2 CASSVARSGRNEQFF TGTGCCAGCAGCGTAGCTCGGAGCGGGAGGAATGAGCAGTTCTTC
TRBJ1-2 NA TRBV4-3 TRBD1 CASSQGGTGGGYGYTF TGCGCCAGCAGCCAGGGAGGGACAGGCGGAGGGTATGGCTACACCTTC